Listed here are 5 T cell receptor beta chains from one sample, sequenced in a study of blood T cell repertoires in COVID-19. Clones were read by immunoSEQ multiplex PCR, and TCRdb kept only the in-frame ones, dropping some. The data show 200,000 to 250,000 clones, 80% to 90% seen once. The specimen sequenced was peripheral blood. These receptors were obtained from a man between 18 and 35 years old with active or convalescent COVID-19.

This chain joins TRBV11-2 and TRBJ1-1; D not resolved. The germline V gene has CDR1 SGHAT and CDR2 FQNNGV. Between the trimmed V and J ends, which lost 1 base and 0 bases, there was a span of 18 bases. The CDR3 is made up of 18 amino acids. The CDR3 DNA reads TGTGCCAGCAGCTTAGTTACGATAGAGAAAGTAATGAACACTGAAGCTTTCTTT. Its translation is CASSLVTIEKVMNTEAFF. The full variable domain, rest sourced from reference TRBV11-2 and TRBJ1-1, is EAGVAQSPRYKIIEKRQSVAFWCNPISGHATLYWYQQILGQGPKLLIQFQNNGVVDDSQLPKDRFSAERLKGVDSTLKIQPAKLEDSAVYLCASSLVTIEKVMNTEAFFGQGTRLTVV.

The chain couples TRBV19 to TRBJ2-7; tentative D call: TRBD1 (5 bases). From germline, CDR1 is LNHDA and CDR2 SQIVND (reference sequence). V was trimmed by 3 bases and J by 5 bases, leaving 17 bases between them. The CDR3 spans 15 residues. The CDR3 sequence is CASSMGREEYNEQYF. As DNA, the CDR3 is TGTGCCAGTAGTATGGGCAGGGAAGAGTACAACGAGCAGTACTTC.

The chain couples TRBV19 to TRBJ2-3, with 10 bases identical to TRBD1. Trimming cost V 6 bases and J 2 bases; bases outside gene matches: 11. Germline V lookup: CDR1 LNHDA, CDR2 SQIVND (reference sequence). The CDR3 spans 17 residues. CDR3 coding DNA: TGTGCCAGTAGAACCCGACAGGGGGCGGGAGCCACAGATACGCAGTATTTT. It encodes CASRTRQGAGATDTQYF.

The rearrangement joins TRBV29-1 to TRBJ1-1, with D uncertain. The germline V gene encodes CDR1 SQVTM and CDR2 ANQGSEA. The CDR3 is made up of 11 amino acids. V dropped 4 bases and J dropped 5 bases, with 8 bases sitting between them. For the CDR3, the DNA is TGCAGCGTTGCGCGGGAGACTGAAGCTTTCTTT. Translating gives CSVARETEAFF.

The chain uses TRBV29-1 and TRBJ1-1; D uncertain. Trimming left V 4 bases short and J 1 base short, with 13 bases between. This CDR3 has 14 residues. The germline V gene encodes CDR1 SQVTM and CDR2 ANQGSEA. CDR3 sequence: CSVVQTPRNTEAFF. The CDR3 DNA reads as TGCAGCGTTGTGCAAACACCAAGGAACACTGAAGCTTTCTTT.